These 2 T cell receptor beta chains were all obtained from the same sample, sequenced in a study of cytomegalovirus exposure and HLA in healthy donors. PCR involved 60 Vbeta and 13 Jbeta primers. Sequenced by immunoSEQ multiplex PCR; TCRdb stores in-frame clones only, minus some. The sample contains 55,000 to 70,000 clones, 70% to 75% of which appear only once. Source material: PBMCs. These receptors were collected from a woman in her thirties in good health and CMV-seronegative.

The chain has TRBV5-5 and TRBJ1-2, with unresolved D. The CDR3 has 13 amino acids. The germline gives CDR1 SGHKS, CDR2 YYEKEE (reference sequence). Trimming removed 0 bases at V and 8 bases at J, with 11 bases between. CDR3 DNA sequence: TGTGCCAGCAGCTTGGAATGGGCATTGGGCTACACCTTC. It codes for CASSLEWALGYTF.

The CDR3 coding sequence is TGTGCCAGCAGTTTCTTGACTAGCGGCTTACGAACGGGCGAGCAGTACTTC. It specifies CASSFLTSGLRTGEQYF. The chain has TRBV28 and TRBJ2-7; 9 bases align to TRBD2. The germline gives CDR1 MDHEN, CDR2 SYDVKM. V was pared by 3 bases and J by 6 bases, with 15 bases of the junction left unmatched. This CDR3 is built from 17 residues.